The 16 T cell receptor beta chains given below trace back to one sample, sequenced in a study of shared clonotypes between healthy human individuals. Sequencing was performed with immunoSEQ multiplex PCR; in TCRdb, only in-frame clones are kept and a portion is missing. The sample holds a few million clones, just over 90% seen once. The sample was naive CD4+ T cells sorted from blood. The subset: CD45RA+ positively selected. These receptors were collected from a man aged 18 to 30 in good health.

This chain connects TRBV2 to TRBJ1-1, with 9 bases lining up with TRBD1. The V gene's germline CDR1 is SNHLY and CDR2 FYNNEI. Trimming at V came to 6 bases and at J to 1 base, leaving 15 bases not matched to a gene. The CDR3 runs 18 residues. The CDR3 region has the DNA TGTGCCAGCAGCGTTTTAACAGGGGGCATTTCCTCGAACACTGAAGCTTTCTTT. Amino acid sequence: CASSVLTGGISSNTEAFF.

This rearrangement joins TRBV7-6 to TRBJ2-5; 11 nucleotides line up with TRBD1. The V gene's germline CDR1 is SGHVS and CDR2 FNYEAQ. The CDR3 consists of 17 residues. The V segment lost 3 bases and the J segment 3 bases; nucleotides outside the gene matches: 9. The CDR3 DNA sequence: TGTGCCAGCAGCTTGTCCGGGACAGGGGGTGGTAAAGAGACCCAGTACTTC. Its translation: CASSLSGTGGGKETQYF.

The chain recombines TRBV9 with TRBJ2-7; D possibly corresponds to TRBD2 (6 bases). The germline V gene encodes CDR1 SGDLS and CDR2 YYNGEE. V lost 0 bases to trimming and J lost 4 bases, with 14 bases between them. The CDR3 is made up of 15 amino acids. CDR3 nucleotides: TGTGCCAGCAGCGTAGGTGGGAATAGCGGATACGAGCAGTACTTC. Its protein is CASSVGGNSGYEQYF.

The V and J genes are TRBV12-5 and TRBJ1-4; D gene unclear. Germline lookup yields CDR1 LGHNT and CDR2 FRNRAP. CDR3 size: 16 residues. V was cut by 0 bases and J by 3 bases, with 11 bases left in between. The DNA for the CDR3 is TGTGCTAGTGGTTTGGTTAAGGCCACGGCTAATGAAAAACTGTTTTTT. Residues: CASGLVKATANEKLFF.

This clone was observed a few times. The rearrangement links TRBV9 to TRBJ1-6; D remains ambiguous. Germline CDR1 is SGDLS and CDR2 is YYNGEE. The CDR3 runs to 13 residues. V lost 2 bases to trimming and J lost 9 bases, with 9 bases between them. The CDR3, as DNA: TGTGCCAGCAGCGTTTCGACAAGTTCACCCCTCCACTTT. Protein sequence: CASSVSTSSPLHF.

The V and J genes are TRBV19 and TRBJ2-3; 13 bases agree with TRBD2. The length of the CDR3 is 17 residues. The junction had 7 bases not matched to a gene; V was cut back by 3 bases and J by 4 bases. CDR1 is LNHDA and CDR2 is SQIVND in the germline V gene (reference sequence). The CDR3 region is CASSIIRLAGGADTQYF. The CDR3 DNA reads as TGTGCCAGTAGTATTATCAGACTAGCGGGAGGCGCAGATACGCAGTATTTT.

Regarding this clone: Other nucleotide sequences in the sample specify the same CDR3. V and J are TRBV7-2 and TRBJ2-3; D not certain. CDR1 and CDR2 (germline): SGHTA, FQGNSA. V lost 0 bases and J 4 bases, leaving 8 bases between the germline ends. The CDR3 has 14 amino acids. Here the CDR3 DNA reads TGTGCCAGCAGCTTAGCGGGTCGCCCAGATACGCAGTATTTT. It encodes CASSLAGRPDTQYF.

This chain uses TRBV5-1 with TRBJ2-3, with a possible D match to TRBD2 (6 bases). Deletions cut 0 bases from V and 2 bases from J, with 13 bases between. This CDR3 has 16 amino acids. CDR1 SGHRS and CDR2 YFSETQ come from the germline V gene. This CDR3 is CASSLGLARSTDTQYF. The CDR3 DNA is TGCGCCAGCAGCTTGGGTCTAGCGAGATCCACAGATACGCAGTATTTT. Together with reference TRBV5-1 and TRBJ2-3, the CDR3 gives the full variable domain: KAGVTQTPRYLIKTRGQQVTLSCSPISGHRSVSWYQQTPGQGLQFLFEYFSETQRNKGNFPGRFSGRQFSNSRSEMNVSTLELGDSALYLCASSLGLARSTDTQYFGPGTRLTVL.

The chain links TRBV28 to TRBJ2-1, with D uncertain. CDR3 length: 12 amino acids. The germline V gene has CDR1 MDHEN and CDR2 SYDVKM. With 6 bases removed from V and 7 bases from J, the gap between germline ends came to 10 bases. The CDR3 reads CASRLIANEQFF. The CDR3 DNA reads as TGTGCCAGCAGACTTATAGCAAATGAGCAGTTCTTC.

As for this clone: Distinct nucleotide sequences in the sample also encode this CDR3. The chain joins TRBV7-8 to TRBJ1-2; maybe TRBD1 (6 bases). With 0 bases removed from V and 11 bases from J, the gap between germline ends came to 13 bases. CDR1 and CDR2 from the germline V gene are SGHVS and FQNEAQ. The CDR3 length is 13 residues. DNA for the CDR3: TGTGCCAGCAGCTTAGCCCAGGGAGGGGGGTACACCTTC. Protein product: CASSLAQGGGYTF.

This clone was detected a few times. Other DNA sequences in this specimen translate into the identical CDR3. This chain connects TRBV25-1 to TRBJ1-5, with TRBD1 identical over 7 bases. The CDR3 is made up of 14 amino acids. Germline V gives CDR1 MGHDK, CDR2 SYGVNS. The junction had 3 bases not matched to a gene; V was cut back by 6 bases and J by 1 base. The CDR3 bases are TGTGCCAGCAGGCAGACAGGGAGCAATCAGCCCCAGCATTTT. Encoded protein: CASRQTGSNQPQHF.

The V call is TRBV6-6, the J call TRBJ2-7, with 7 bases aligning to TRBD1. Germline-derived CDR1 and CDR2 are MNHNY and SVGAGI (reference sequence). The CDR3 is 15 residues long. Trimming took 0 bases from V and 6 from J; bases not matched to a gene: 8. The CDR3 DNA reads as TGTGCCAGCAGTTACTCCCCCTCTTCAGGGGGCGAGCAGTACTTC. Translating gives CASSYSPSSGGEQYF.

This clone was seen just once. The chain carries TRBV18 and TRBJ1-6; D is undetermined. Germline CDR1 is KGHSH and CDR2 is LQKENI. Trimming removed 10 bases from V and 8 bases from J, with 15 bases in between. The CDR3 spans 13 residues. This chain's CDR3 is CATGERDDSPLHF. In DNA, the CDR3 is TGTGCCACCGGAGAAAGGGATGATTCACCCCTCCACTTT.

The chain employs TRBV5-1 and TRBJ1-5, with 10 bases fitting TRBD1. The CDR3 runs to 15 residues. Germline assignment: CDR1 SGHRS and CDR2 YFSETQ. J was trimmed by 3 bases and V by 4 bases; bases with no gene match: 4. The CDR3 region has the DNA TGCGCCAGCAGCGGGACAGGGGATCCCAATCAGCCCCAGCATTTT. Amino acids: CASSGTGDPNQPQHF.

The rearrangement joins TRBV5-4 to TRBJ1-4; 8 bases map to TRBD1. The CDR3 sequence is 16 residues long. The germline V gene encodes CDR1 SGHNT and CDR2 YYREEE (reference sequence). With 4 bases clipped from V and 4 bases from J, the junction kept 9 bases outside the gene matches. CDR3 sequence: CASSPNDRGNNEKLFF. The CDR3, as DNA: TGTGCCAGCAGCCCGAATGACAGGGGCAATAATGAAAAACTGTTTTTT.

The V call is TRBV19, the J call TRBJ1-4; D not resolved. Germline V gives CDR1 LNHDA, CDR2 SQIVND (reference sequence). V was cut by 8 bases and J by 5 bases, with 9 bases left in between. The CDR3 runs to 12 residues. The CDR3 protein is CASSPENEKLFF. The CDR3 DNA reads TGTGCCAGTTCCCCGGAAAATGAAAAACTGTTTTTT.